This is a list of T cell receptor beta chains from one sample in a study of beta chain features in type 1 diabetes. TCRdb's table, derived via immunoSEQ multiplex PCR, lists solely in-frame clones and lacks some. Of roughly 250,000 clones in the sample, 9.6% are singletons; the top ten hold approximately 0.035%. What was sequenced was naive CD4+ T cells from blood. Every receptor here comes from a woman between 18 and 29 years old in good health. CDR3s include the opening cysteine and the closing phenylalanine or tryptophan. Fields, in order: clone size, D gene, V gene, J gene, CDR3 protein, CDR3 DNA. The D gene is left open where the match is weak. Some rows mark clone size as missing; the rest say once, few, many or name a class of expanded clone.

-	-	TRBV14	TRBJ1-4	CASSYDQGWNEKLFF	TGTGCCAGCAGCTATGACCAGGGATGGAATGAAAAACTGTTTTTT
-	TRBD1	TRBV30	TRBJ1-4	CARRGQANEKLFF	TGTGCCCGTAGAGGACAGGCAAATGAAAAACTGTTTTTT
few	-	TRBV6-6	TRBJ2-1	CASVGGAYSNEQFF	TGTGCCAGCGTTGGCGGCGCTTATAGCAATGAGCAGTTCTTC
-	TRBD1	TRBV7-9	TRBJ2-7	CASSSSGQGNEQYF	TGTGCCAGCAGCTCCTCGGGACAGGGGAACGAGCAGTACTTC
-	-	TRBV5-1	TRBJ2-1	CASKPGSSYNEQFF	TGCGCCAGCAAACCGGGGAGCTCCTACAATGAGCAGTTCTTC
few	-	TRBV5-1	TRBJ2-5	CASSTLEQPQYF	TGCGCCAGCAGCACACTGGAGCAACCCCAGTACTTC
few	-	TRBV9	TRBJ2-3	CASSPDQDTQYF	TGTGCCAGCAGCCCAGATCAAGATACGCAGTATTTT
few	-	TRBV5-1	TRBJ2-5	CASSLFQQETQYF	TGCGCCAGCAGCTTGTTTCAGCAAGAGACCCAGTACTTC
few	-	TRBV5-1	TRBJ2-7	CASSSGGTYEQYF	TGCGCCAGCAGCTCCGGAGGTACTTACGAGCAGTACTTC
-	-	TRBV2	TRBJ1-6	CASSGGASPLHF	TGTGCCAGCAGTGGTGGGGCCTCACCCCTCCACTTT
few	TRBD2	TRBV19	TRBJ2-2	CASPAGDTGELFF	TGTGCCAGCCCAGCGGGAGACACCGGGGAGCTGTTTTTT
few	TRBD1	TRBV7-3	TRBJ1-4	CASSLQGAGDEKLFF	TGTGCCAGCAGCTTACAGGGGGCGGGTGATGAAAAACTGTTTTTT
-	-	TRBV7-9	TRBJ1-2	CASSPVQGSIYGYTF	TGTGCCAGCAGCCCCGTACAGGGATCCATCTATGGCTACACCTTC
-	-	TRBV5-1	TRBJ2-7	CASSLGEQVNYEQYF	TGCGCCAGCAGCTTGGGGGAACAGGTAAACTACGAGCAGTACTTC
many	TRBD2	TRBV30	TRBJ2-5	CAWNDGRAQETQYF	TGTGCCTGGAATGACGGGAGGGCCCAGGAGACCCAGTACTTC
few	TRBD2	TRBV2	TRBJ2-1	CASRRESDEQFF	TGTGCCAGCAGGCGGGAGAGCGATGAGCAGTTCTTC
-	TRBD1	TRBV2	TRBJ1-6	CASSERDRGVWNSPLHF	TGTGCCAGCAGTGAACGGGACAGGGGCGTCTGGAATTCACCCCTCCACTTT
-	TRBD2	TRBV5-1	TRBJ2-5	CASSLDERGGAKTQYF	TGCGCCAGCAGCTTGGATGAGCGGGGGGGCGCAAAGACCCAGTACTTC
-	-	TRBV9	TRBJ2-1	CASSVGASSYNEQFF	TGTGCCAGCAGCGTAGGAGCTAGTTCCTACAATGAGCAGTTCTTC
-	-	TRBV5-8	TRBJ2-6	CASSLPGVGANVLTF	TGTGCCAGCAGCTTACCGGGGGTTGGGGCCAACGTCCTGACTTTC
-	-	TRBV5-1	TRBJ2-1	CASSLSRVDYNEQFF	TGCGCCAGCAGCTTGAGCAGGGTGGATTACAATGAGCAGTTCTTC
few	TRBD1	TRBV5-1	TRBJ1-2	CASSGQGSGGYGYTF	TGCGCCAGCAGCGGACAGGGATCCGGGGGCTATGGCTACACCTTC
few	-	TRBV2	TRBJ1-5	CASRGTLNQPQHF	TGTGCCAGCCGCGGGACTCTGAATCAGCCCCAGCATTTT
few	-	TRBV29-1	TRBJ1-2	CSVEEGRYGYTF	TGCAGCGTTGAGGAGGGACGGTATGGCTACACCTTC
few	TRBD1	TRBV9	TRBJ2-1	CASSEDKGTGGNEQFF	TGTGCCAGCAGCGAAGATAAAGGGACAGGGGGCAATGAGCAGTTCTTC
few	TRBD1	TRBV6-1	TRBJ2-1	CASSPRDRGYNEQFF	TGTGCCAGCAGTCCCCGGGACAGGGGCTACAATGAGCAGTTCTTC
few	TRBD2	TRBV29-1	TRBJ2-3	CSVGQSGADTQYF	TGCAGCGTCGGGCAAAGCGGGGCAGATACGCAGTATTTT
-	TRBD1	TRBV30	TRBJ2-7	CAWIRDRGYEQYF	TGTGCCTGGATCCGGGACAGGGGCTACGAGCAGTACTTC
few	-	TRBV4-1	TRBJ1-3	CASSQAGSGNTIYF	TGCGCCAGCAGCCAAGCGGGCTCTGGAAACACCATATATTTT
-	-	TRBV6-5	TRBJ1-2	CASRPLDTLYGYTF	TGTGCCAGCAGGCCCCTTGACACCCTCTATGGCTACACCTTC
-	TRBD1	TRBV10-3	TRBJ1-2	CAISEETGGAGTF	TGTGCCATCAGTGAAGAGACAGGGGGCGCCGGGACCTTC
-	-	TRBV7-2	TRBJ1-2	CASSLHRDGGYTF	TGTGCCAGCAGCTTACACAGGGATGGTGGCTACACCTTC
few	-	TRBV9	TRBJ2-7	CASSVAPLGARSYEQYF	TGTGCCAGCAGCGTAGCCCCCCTAGGGGCAAGGTCCTACGAGCAGTACTTC
-	TRBD2	TRBV18	TRBJ2-5	CASSGSGVQETQYF	TGTGCCAGCTCCGGAAGCGGGGTTCAAGAGACCCAGTACTTC
-	TRBD1	TRBV5-1	TRBJ2-3	CASSQTDRSRDTQYF	TGCGCCAGCAGCCAGACGGACAGGAGTCGGGATACGCAGTATTTT
few	TRBD1	TRBV25-1	TRBJ2-7	CASSDFQGASLEQYF	TGTGCCAGCAGTGATTTTCAGGGGGCGTCGCTCGAGCAGTACTTC
-	-	TRBV1	TRBJ1-1	CTSSQDTENTEAFF	TGCACCAGCAGCCAGGACACCGAGAACACTGAAGCTTTCTTT
few	-	TRBV5-1	TRBJ2-5	CASSLAPRLEETQYF	TGCGCCAGCAGCTTGGCCCCCCGGCTGGAGGAGACCCAGTACTTC
-	-	TRBV11-2	TRBJ1-1	CASSLGHHMNTEAFF	TGTGCCAGCAGCCTGGGACATCACATGAACACTGAAGCTTTCTTT
few	TRBD1	TRBV5-1	TRBJ2-5	CASSRGQGRETQYF	TGCGCCAGCAGCCGGGGACAGGGGAGAGAGACCCAGTACTTC
-	-	TRBV2	TRBJ2-7	CASSVRAGIHEQYF	TGTGCCAGCAGTGTTCGGGCAGGGATCCACGAGCAGTACTTC
-	-	TRBV9	TRBJ1-1	CASSVATRGGTEAFF	TGTGCCAGCAGCGTAGCTACGAGGGGGGGGACTGAAGCTTTCTTT